Reported below is one T cell receptor (beta chain). This table comes from immunoSEQ multiplex PCR, and its TCRdb copy is limited to in-frame clones, with some not included. The table records just under 65,000 clones, around 74% of them present only once. This sample was taken from a study of T cells in tumors after PD-1 blockade. Genomic DNA template from tumor biopsies or peripheral blood, about 600 ng to 6,500 ng input. The V segment lost 9 bases and the J segment 8 bases; nucleotides outside the gene matches: 8. The CDR3 runs 13 residues. The germline V gene has CDR1 LNHDA and CDR2 SQIVND (reference sequence).

This specimen consisted of PBMCs, obtained after anti-PD-1 treatment. The V and J genes are TRBV19 and TRBJ1-4, with TRBD1 matching 8 bases. The receptor comes from a human donor with basal cell carcinoma. The CDR3 region has the DNA TGTGCCAGCCGGACAGGGAAGGGCGAAAAACTGTTTTTT. The encoded protein is CASRTGKGEKLFF.